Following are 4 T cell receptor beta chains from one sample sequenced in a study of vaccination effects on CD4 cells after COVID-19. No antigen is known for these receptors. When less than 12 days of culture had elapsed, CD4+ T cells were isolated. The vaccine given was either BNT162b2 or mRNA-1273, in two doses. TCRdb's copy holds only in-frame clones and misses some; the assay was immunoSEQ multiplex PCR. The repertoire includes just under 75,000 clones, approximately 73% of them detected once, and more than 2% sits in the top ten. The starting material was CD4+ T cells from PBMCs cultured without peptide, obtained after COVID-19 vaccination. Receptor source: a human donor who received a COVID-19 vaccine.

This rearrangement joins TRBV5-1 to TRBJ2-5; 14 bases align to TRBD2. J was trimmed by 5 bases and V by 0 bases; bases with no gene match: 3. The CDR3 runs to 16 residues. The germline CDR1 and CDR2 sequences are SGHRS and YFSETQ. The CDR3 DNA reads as TGCGCCAGCAGCTTGGGACTAGCGGGGGGGAGTGAGACCCAGTACTTC. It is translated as CASSLGLAGGSETQYF.

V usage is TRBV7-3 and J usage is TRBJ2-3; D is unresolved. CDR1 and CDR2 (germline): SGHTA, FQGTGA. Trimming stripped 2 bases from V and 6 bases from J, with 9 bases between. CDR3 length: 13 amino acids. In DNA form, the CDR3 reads TGTGCCAGCAGCTTATCGAGTTCGGATACGCAGTATTTT. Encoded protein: CASSLSSSDTQYF.

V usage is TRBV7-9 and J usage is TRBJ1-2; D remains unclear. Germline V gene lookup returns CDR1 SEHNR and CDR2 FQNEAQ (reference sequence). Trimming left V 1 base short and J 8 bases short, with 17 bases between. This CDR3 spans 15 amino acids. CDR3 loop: CASSLGAGPMGGYTF. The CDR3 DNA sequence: TGTGCCAGCAGCTTAGGGGCCGGCCCTATGGGGGGCTACACCTTC.

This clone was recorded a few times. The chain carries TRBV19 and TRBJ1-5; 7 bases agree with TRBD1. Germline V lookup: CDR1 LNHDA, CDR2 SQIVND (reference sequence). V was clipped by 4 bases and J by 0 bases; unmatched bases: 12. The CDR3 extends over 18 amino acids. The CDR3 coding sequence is TGTGCCAGTAGTAGAGACAGGGTCCTCTCTTATAGCAATCAGCCCCAGCATTTT. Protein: CASSRDRVLSYSNQPQHF.